The clone carrying this TCR beta chain was detected once. The data were produced by immunoSEQ multiplex PCR, yet TCRdb's version contains in-frame clones alone and is incomplete. The data contain 40,000 to 50,000 clones, almost 95% of them singletons. This entry belongs to a study of T cell changes during pregnancy in multiple sclerosis. This CDR3 contains 15 residues. Germline lookup yields CDR1 MNHEY and CDR2 SMNVEV (reference sequence). Trimming stripped 2 bases from V and 0 bases from J, with 8 bases between. The chain combines TRBV27 with TRBJ2-1; D gene ambiguous. This sample comprised CD8+ T cells from peripheral blood mononuclear cells, obtained in the first trimester of pregnancy. The TCR originated in a female donor with multiple sclerosis, enrolled in a pregnancy study. The CDR3 protein is CASSLVAGSYNEQFF. The CDR3, as DNA: TGTGCCAGCAGTTTAGTGGCAGGCTCCTACAATGAGCAGTTCTTC.